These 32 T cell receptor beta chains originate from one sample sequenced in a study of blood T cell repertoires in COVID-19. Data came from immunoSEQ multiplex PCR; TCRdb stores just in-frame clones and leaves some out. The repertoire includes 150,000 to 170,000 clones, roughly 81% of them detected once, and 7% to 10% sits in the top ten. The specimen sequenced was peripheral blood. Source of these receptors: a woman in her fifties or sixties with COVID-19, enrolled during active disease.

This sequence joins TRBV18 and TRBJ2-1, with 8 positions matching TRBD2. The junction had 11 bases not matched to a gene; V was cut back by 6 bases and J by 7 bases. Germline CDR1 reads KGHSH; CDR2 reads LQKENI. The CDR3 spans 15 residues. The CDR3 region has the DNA TGTGCCAGCTCGACGACCGGGACTAGTCGGAATGAGCAGTTCTTC. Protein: CASSTTGTSRNEQFF. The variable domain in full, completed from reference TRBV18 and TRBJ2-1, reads NAGVMQNPRHLVRRRGQEARLRCSPMKGHSHVYWYRQLPEEGLKFMVYLQKENIIDESGMPKERFSAEFPKEGPSILRIQQVVRGDSAAYFCASSTTGTSRNEQFFGPGTRLTVL.

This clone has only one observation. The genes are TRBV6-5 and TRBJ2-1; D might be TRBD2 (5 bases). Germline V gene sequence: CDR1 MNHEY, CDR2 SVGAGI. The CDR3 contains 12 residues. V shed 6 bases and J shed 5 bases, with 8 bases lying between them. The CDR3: CASRAGHNEQFF. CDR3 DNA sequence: TGTGCCAGCAGGGCGGGCCACAATGAGCAGTTCTTC.

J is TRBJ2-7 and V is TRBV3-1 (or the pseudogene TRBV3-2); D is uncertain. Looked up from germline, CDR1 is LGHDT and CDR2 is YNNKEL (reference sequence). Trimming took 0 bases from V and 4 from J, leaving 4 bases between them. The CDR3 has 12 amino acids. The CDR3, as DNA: TGTGCCAGCAGCCAAGATCCTTACGAGCAGTACTTC. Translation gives CASSQDPYEQYF.

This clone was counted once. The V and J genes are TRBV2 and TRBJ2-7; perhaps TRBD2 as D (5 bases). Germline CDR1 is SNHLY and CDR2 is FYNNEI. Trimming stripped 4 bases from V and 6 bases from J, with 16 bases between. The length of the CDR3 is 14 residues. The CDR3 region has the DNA TGTGCCAGCAGTGGCCCCGTAATAGGAGGCGAGCAGTACTTC. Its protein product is CASSGPVIGGEQYF.

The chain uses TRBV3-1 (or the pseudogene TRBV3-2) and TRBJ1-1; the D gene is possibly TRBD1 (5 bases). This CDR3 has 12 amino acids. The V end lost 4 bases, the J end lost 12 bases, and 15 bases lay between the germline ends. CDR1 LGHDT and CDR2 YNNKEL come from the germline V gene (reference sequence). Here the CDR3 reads CASSPSGQGTFF. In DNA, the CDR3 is TGTGCCAGCAGCCCGAGCGGGCAGGGAACTTTCTTT.

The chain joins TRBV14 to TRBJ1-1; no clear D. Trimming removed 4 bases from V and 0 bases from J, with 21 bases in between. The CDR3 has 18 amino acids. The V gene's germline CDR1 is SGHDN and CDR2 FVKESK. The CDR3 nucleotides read TGTGCCAGCAGCCGCTCAGGTTTGGGCAGCCTCATGAACACTGAAGCTTTCTTT. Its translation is CASSRSGLGSLMNTEAFF.

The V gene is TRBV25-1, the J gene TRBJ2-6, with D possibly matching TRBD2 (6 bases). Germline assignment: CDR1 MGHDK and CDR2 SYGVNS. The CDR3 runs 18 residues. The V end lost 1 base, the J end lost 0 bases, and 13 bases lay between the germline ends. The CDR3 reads CASSESGGTISGANVLTF. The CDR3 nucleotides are TGTGCCAGCAGTGAATCTGGCGGGACCATCTCTGGGGCCAACGTCCTGACTTTC.

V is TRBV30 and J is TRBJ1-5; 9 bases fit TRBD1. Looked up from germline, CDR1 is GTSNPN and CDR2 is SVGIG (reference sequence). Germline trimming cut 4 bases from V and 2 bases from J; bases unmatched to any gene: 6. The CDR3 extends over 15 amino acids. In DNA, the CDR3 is TGTGCCTGGAATACAGGGGGCTTGGGCAATCAGCCCCAGCATTTT. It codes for CAWNTGGLGNQPQHF.

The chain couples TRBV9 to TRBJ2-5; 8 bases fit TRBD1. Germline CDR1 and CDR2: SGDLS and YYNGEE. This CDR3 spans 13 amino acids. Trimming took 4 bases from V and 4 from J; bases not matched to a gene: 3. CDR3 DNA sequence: TGTGCCAGCAGCCTACAGGGGGGAGAGACCCAGTACTTC. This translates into CASSLQGGETQYF.

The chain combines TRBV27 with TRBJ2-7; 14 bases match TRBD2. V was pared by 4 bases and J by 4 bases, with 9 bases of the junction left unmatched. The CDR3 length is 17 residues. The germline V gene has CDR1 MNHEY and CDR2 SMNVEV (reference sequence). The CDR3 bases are TGTGCCAGCAGTTCCCGTCGGACTAGCGGGAGGAATTACGAGCAGTACTTC. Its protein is CASSSRRTSGRNYEQYF.

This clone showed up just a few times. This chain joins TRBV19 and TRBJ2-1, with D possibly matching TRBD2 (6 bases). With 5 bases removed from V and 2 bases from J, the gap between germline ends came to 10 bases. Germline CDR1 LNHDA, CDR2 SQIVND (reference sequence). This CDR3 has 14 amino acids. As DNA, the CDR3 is TGTGCCAGTAGTCTAGCGTCCCCCTACAATGAGCAGTTCTTC. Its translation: CASSLASPYNEQFF.

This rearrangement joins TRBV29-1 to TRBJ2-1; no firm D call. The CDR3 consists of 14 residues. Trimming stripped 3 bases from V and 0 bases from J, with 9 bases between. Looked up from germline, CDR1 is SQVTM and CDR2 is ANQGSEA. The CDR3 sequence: CSVDRPSSYNEQFF. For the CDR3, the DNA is TGCAGCGTTGATAGGCCTAGCTCCTACAATGAGCAGTTCTTC.

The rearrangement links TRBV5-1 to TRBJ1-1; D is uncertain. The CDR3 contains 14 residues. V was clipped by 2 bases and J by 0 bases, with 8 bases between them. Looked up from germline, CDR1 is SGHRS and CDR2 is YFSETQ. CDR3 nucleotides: TGCGCCAGCAGCTTACAGAACATGAACACTGAAGCTTTCTTT. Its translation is CASSLQNMNTEAFF.

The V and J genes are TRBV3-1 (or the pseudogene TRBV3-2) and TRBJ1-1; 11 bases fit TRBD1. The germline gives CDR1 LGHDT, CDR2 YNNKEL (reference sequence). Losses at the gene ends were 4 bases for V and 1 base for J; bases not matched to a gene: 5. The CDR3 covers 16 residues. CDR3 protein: CASSPRTGGGNTEAFF. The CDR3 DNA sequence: TGTGCCAGCAGCCCTCGGACAGGGGGCGGGAACACTGAAGCTTTCTTT.

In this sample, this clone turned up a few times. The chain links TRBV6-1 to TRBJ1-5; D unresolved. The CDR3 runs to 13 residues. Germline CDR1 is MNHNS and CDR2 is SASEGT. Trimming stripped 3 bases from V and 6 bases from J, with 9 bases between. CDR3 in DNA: TGTGCCAGCAGTGATACGGTAACTCAGCCCCAGCATTTT. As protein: CASSDTVTQPQHF.

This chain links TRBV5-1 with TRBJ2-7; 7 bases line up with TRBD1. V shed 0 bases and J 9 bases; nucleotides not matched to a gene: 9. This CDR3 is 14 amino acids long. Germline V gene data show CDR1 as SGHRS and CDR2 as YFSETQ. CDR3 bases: TGCGCCAGCAGCTTGGATAGGGGGCTTCGCGGGCAGTACGTC. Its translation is CASSLDRGLRGQYV.

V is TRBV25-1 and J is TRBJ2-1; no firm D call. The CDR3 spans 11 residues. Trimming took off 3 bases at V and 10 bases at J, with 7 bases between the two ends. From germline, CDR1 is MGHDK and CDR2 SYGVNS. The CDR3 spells CASSDFGEQFF. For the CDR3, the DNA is TGTGCCAGCAGTGACTTCGGGGAGCAGTTCTTC.

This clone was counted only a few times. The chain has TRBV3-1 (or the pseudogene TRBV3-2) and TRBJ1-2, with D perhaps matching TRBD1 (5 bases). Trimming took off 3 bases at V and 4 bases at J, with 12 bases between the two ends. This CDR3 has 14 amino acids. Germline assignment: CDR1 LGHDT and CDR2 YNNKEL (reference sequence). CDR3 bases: TGTGCCAGCAGCCATCAGGGAGGGATCTATGGCTACACCTTC. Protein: CASSHQGGIYGYTF.

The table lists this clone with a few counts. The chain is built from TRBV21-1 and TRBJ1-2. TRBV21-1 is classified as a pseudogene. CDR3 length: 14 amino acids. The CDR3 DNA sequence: TGTGCCAGCAGCAAAGCGAGGCTCAACTATGGCTACACCTTC. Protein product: CASSKARLNYGYTF.

DNA of the CDR3: TGCAGTGCCATCTCAGGACAGGCAGCTTTCTTT. Translating gives CSAISGQAAFF. The chain combines TRBV20-1 with TRBJ1-1; TRBD1 matches 7 bases. J lost 10 bases, V lost 6 bases, and 8 bases had no gene match. CDR1 and CDR2 from the germline V gene are DFQATT and SNEGSKA (reference sequence). This CDR3 spans 11 amino acids.

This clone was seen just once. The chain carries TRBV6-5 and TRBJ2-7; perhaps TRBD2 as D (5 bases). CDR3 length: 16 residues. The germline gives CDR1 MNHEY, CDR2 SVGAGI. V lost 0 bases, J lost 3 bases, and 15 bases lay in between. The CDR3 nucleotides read TGTGCCAGCAGTTACTCGAGGACTCCGAGCTTCTACGAGCAGTACGTC. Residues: CASSYSRTPSFYEQYV.

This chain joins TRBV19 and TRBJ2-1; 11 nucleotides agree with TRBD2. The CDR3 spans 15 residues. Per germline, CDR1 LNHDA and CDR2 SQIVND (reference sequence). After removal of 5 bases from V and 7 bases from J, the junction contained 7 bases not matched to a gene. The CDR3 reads CASSPWTSGSNEQFF. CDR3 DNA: TGTGCCAGTAGTCCTTGGACTAGCGGGTCAAATGAGCAGTTCTTC.

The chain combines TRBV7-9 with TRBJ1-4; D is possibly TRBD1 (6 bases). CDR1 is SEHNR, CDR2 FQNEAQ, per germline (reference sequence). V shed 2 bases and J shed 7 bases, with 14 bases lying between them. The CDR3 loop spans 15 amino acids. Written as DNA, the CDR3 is TGTGCCAGCAGCTTATCAGGGGTCCAGGGTGAAAAACTGTTTTTT. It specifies CASSLSGVQGEKLFF.

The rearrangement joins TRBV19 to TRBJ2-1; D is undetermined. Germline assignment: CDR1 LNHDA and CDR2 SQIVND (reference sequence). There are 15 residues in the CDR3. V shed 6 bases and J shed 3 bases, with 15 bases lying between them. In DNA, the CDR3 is TGTGCCAGTAGCCAGAATATCGCCCACTACAATGAGCAGTTCTTC. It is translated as CASSQNIAHYNEQFF. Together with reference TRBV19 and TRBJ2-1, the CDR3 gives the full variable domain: DGGITQSPKYLFRKEGQNVTLSCEQNLNHDAMYWYRQDPGQGLRLIYYSQIVNDFQKGDIAEGYSVSREKKESFPLTVTSAQKNPTAFYLCASSQNIAHYNEQFFGPGTRLTVL.

CDR3 coding DNA: TGTGCCAGCAGCCAAGATAGAGGAGATACGCAGTATTTT. Translated: CASSQDRGDTQYF. This rearrangement joins TRBV14 to TRBJ2-3; D is ambiguous. Per germline, CDR1 SGHDN and CDR2 FVKESK. The CDR3 runs 13 residues. Between the trimmed V and J ends, which lost 0 bases and 5 bases, there was a span of 6 bases.

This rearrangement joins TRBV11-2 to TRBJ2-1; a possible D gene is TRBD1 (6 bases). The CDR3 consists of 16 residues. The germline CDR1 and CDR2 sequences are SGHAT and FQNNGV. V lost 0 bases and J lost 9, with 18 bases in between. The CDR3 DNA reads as TGTGCCAGCAGCTTAGAGCCGGGACACCCCTCGGGTGAGCAGTTCTTC. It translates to CASSLEPGHPSGEQFF.

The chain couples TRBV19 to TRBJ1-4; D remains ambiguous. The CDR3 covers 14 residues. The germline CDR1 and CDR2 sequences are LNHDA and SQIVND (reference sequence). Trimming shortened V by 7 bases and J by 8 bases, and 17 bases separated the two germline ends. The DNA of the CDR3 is TGTGCCAGTAAGGAACTCGTGTTGGAGGAAAAACTGTTTTTT. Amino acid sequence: CASKELVLEEKLFF. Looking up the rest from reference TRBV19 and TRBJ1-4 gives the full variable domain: DGGITQSPKYLFRKEGQNVTLSCEQNLNHDAMYWYRQDPGQGLRLIYYSQIVNDFQKGDIAEGYSVSREKKESFPLTVTSAQKNPTAFYLCASKELVLEEKLFFGSGTQLSVL.

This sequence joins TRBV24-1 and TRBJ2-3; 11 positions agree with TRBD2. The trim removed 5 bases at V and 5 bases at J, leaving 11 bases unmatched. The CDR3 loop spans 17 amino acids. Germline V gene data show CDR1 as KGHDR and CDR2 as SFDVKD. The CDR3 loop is CATSGDLAGGPRDTQYF. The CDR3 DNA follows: TGTGCCACCAGTGGAGACTTAGCGGGGGGGCCCAGAGATACGCAGTATTTT.

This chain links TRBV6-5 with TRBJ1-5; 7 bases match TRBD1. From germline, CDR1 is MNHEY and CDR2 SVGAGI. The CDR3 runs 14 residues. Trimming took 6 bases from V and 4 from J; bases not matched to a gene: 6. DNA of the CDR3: TGTGCCAGCAGCCAGACAGGGAATAATCAGCCCCAGCATTTT. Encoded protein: CASSQTGNNQPQHF.

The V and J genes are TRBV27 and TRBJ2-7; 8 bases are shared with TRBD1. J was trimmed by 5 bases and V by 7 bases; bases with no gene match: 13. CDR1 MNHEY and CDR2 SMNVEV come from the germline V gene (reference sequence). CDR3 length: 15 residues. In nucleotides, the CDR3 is TGTGCCAGCAAGTTTATAGGGACAGGTGGAAACGAGCAGTACTTC. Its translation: CASKFIGTGGNEQYF.

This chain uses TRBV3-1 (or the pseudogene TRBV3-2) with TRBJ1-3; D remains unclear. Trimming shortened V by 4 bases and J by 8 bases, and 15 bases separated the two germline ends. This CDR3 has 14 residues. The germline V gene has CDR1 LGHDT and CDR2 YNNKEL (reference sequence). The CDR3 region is CASSRSGGSDTIYF. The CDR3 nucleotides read TGTGCCAGCAGCCGCTCAGGAGGGTCTGACACCATATATTTT.

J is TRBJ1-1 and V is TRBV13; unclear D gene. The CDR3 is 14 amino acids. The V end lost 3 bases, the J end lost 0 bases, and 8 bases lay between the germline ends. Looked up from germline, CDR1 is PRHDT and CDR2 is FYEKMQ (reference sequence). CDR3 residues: CASSFRELNTEAFF. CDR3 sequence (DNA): TGTGCCAGCAGCTTCCGGGAGCTGAACACTGAAGCTTTCTTT.